The 13 T cell receptor beta chains below all came from one sample that was sequenced in a study of blood T cells in healthy people across ages. Primers used in a second PCR of about 6 to 11 cycles were a sample-barcoded 5' primer and a J-beta primer mix. MiXCR, applied by TCRdb to the 5' RACE reads, yields one record per CDR3 protein. The sample has hundreds of thousands of distinct CDR3 sequences, around 25% seen once. Separately, the same data were catalogued under a study of T cells of mothers and their children.

The specimen sequenced was blood. These TCRs come from a boy younger than 18 in good health.

This clonotype was counted between two and nine times. The rearrangement uses TRBV20-1 and TRBJ2-2, with D possibly being TRBD1 or TRBD2 (5 bases each). Deletions cut 7 bases from V and 5 bases from J, with 8 bases between. This CDR3 has 11 amino acids. CDR1 is DFQATT, CDR2 SNEGSKA, per germline (reference sequence). This CDR3 reads CSVWGTGELFF. The DNA for the CDR3 is TGCAGTGTATGGGGGACCGGGGAGCTGTTTTTT.

This clonotype has a handful of counts. The chain couples TRBV20-1 to TRBJ2-1, with TRBD2 matching 9 bases. Trimming cost V 1 base and J 9 bases; bases outside gene matches: 7. Germline V gene data show CDR1 as DFQATT and CDR2 as SNEGSKA (reference sequence). The CDR3 length is 14 residues. The DNA for the CDR3 is TGCAGTGCTAGAGTGGCTAGCGGGGAGGGTGAGCAGTTCTTC. It specifies CSARVASGEGEQFF.

This clonotype was detected a few times. The chain links TRBV5-1 to TRBJ1-6; D unresolved. CDR1 SGHRS and CDR2 YFSETQ come from the germline V gene. The V end was cut by 3 bases, the J end by 6 bases, with 13 bases between. The CDR3 sequence is 15 residues long. CDR3 loop: CASSSDRHLNSPLHF. In DNA form, the CDR3 reads TGCGCCAGCAGCTCGGATAGACATCTTAATTCACCCCTCCACTTT.

The rearrangement joins TRBV5-1 to TRBJ2-5, with TRBD2 as a possible D gene (5 bases). Trimming took 0 bases from V and 3 from J, leaving 9 bases between them. CDR3 size: 14 residues. Germline CDR1 and CDR2: SGHRS and YFSETQ. The CDR3 region is CASSLGRRKETQYF. DNA of the CDR3: TGCGCCAGCAGCTTGGGACGGAGGAAAGAGACCCAGTACTTC.

The chain joins TRBV20-1 to TRBJ2-7, with a tentative D call TRBD1 (5 bases). CDR1 and CDR2 from the germline V gene are DFQATT and SNEGSKA (reference sequence). V gave up 3 bases and J gave up 3 bases, with 9 bases separating them. This CDR3 contains 12 residues. CDR3 region: CSASRDDYEQYF. CDR3 in DNA: TGCAGTGCTAGCAGGGATGACTACGAGCAGTACTTC.

The sample holds a few counts of this clonotype. The genes are TRBV10-3 and TRBJ2-3; D remains unclear. V shed 0 bases and J shed 5 bases, with 3 bases lying between them. The CDR3 is 12 amino acids. The germline V gene has CDR1 ENHRY and CDR2 SYGVKD. DNA for the CDR3: TGTGCCATCAGTGAGTCCGGAGATACGCAGTATTTT. This encodes CAISESGDTQYF.

This clonotype was counted at least ten times. The V and J genes are TRBV5-1 and TRBJ2-5, with 7 bases matching TRBD1. CDR3 length: 12 residues. The junction had 4 bases not matched to a gene; V was cut back by 7 bases and J by 4 bases. The germline gives CDR1 SGHRS, CDR2 YFSETQ. CDR3 amino acids: CASSTGPETQYF. CDR3 nucleotide sequence: TGCGCCAGCTCGACAGGGCCAGAGACCCAGTACTTC.

The genes are TRBV2 and TRBJ1-1; no clear D. V dropped 4 bases and J dropped 1 base, with 7 bases sitting between them. CDR1 is SNHLY, CDR2 FYNNEI, per germline. This CDR3 region has 13 residues. CDR3 sequence: CASSVKANTEAFF. CDR3 DNA: TGTGCCAGCAGTGTAAAGGCGAACACTGAAGCTTTCTTT.

The chain is built from TRBV10-3 and TRBJ2-3; D possibly matches TRBD1 or TRBD2 (5 bases each). This CDR3 has 12 amino acids. V lost 8 bases, J lost 3 bases, and 9 bases lay in between. Germline loops: CDR1 ENHRY, CDR2 SYGVKD. For the CDR3, the DNA is TGTGCCATCGGGGGTCAAACAGATACGCAGTATTTT. This gives the protein CAIGGQTDTQYF.

The sample holds a few counts of this clonotype. The chain employs TRBV5-1 and TRBJ1-4; D uncertain. Per germline, CDR1 SGHRS and CDR2 YFSETQ. The CDR3 contains 14 residues. The V and J ends lost 4 bases and 6 bases respectively, with 13 bases between them. The CDR3 DNA follows: TGCGCCAGCAGCCCCCGGAGTCCCGATGAAAAACTGTTTTTT. Its translation is CASSPRSPDEKLFF. Together with reference TRBV5-1 and TRBJ1-4, the CDR3 gives the full variable domain: KAGVTQTPRYLIKTRGQQVTLSCSPISGHRSVSWYQQTPGQGLQFLFEYFSETQRNKGNFPGRFSGRQFSNSRSEMNVSTLELGDSALYLCASSPRSPDEKLFFGSGTQLSVL.

This clonotype occurred a few times. The rearrangement uses TRBV20-1 and TRBJ1-2, with D tentatively TRBD1 (6 bases). V was pared by 2 bases and J by 4 bases, with 20 bases between. Germline CDR1 and CDR2: DFQATT and SNEGSKA (reference sequence). This CDR3 contains 16 residues. The CDR3 sequence: CSARKGAEQGGYGYTF. The DNA for the CDR3 is TGCAGTGCTAGAAAGGGAGCGGAACAGGGCGGCTATGGCTACACCTTC.

This sequence joins TRBV12-3 or TRBV12-4 and TRBJ2-5, with TRBD1 as a possible D gene (6 bases). Judging by the DNA end, TRBJ2-7 fits better; the J call may be wrong. The CDR3 length is 16 residues. The DNA for the CDR3 is TGTGCCAGCAGTCCCAACGACAGGAGCTTCTCCTACGAGCAGTACTTC. It specifies CASSPNDRSFSYEQYF.

This clonotype was counted at least ten times. The chain couples TRBV6-6 to TRBJ1-4; D call uncertain. The V end lost 5 bases, the J end lost 5 bases, and 3 bases lay between the germline ends. The V gene's germline CDR1 is MNHNY and CDR2 SVGAGI (reference sequence). CDR3 length: 11 amino acids. CDR3 sequence: CASSENEKLFF. CDR3 in DNA: TGTGCCAGCAGTGAGAATGAAAAACTGTTTTTT.